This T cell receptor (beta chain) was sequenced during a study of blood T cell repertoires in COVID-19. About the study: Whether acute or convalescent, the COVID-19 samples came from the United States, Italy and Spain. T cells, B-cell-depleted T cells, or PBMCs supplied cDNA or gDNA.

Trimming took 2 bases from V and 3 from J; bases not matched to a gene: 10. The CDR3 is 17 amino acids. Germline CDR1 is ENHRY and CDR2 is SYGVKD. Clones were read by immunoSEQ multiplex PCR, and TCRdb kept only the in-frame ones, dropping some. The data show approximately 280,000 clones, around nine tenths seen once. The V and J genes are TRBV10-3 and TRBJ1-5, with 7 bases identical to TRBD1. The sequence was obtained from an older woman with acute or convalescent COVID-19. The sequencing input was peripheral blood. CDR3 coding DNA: TGTGCCATCAGTGAGAGCCACAGGGGTTTTGTCAATCAGCCCCAGCATTTT. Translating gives CAISESHRGFVNQPQHF.